The following is a T cell receptor (beta chain) sequence with its context. The antigen is undetermined. The sample has other DNA sequences that encode this CDR3 too. These data are taken from a study of shared clonotypes between healthy human individuals. Whole-study context: Plates per donor: three CD4 naive, three CD4 memory, two CD8 naive, one CD8 memory.

Overall study results and limits: Clonotype sharing across donors was expected to vary with sequencing depth.

Measured with immunoSEQ multiplex PCR; TCRdb has only the in-frame clones, and not every one. Here the sample spans nearly 1,000,000 clones, 76% being singletons. The V gene lost 3 bases and the J gene lost 9 bases, with 9 bases spanning the gap. CDR3 length equals 12 residues. The germline CDR1 and CDR2 sequences are WSHSY and SAAADI. Sequenced sample: memory CD4+ T cells sorted from blood. Subset indicated: CD45RA-negative fraction. This chain connects TRBV10-2 to TRBJ2-1; either TRBD1 or TRBD2 may fit D (6 bases each). This TCR was recovered from a man between 18 and 35 years old in good health. The CDR3: CASSEQGGEQFF. CDR3 coding DNA: TGCGCCAGCAGTGAACAGGGAGGTGAGCAGTTCTTC.